Sequencing of this T cell receptor beta chain was carried out in a study of cytomegalovirus exposure and HLA in healthy donors. Donors came from a validation cohort of approximately 110 subjects, distinct from the first 666-subject cohort. The repertoire was sequenced with immunoSEQ multiplex PCR; TCRdb's copy has only in-frame clones and lacks some. The sample includes about 130,000 clones, over 80% of them seen just once. Study-wide results and limits: Diagnosis of cytomegalovirus status made by the classifier reportedly showed high specificity and sensitivity.

Trimming pared 8 bases from V and 6 bases from J, leaving 14 bases between. The CDR3 runs 12 residues. Germline V gene data show CDR1 as MNHEY and CDR2 as SVGAGI. Comments on this clone: Its specificity is not known.

This receptor was identified in a woman aged 25 to 39 in good health and CMV-seropositive. Sequenced material: PBMCs. This rearrangement joins TRBV6-5 to TRBJ2-7, with D maybe TRBD1 (6 bases). DNA of the CDR3: TGTGCCAGCGGTAACAGGGCTGGCGAGCAGTACTTC. It yields the protein CASGNRAGEQYF.